Described below is a single TCR beta chain sequence and its context. Seattle's enrolled individuals joined amid active infection and were then monitored longitudinally. This record belongs to a study of blood T cell repertoires in COVID-19. Study-wide background: COVID-19 samples, acute and convalescent, were from the United States, Italy and Spain. From T cells, B-cell-depleted T cells, or PBMCs came the material, which was cDNA or gDNA.

TCRdb keeps only in-frame clones here, not all; method: immunoSEQ multiplex PCR. Of more than 300,000 clones listed, around 87% are singletons. There are 18 residues in the CDR3. Losses at the gene ends were 4 bases for V and 6 bases for J; bases not matched to a gene: 12. Germline V gives CDR1 SNHLY, CDR2 FYNNEI. The origin of this receptor is a woman aged 25 to 39 with COVID-19, enrolled during active disease. The gene calls are TRBV2 and TRBJ2-1, with 13 bases aligning to TRBD2. The sequenced material came from peripheral blood. The CDR3 bases are TGTGCCAGCAGTGGCTCCGCTGTGGGACTAGCGGGAATCAATGAGCAGTTCTTC. Translating it yields CASSGSAVGLAGINEQFF.